The subject of this entry is one T cell receptor (beta chain). Its antigen remains undetermined. The input lacks base qualities; no much larger clone sits a single base away. The data originate from a study of T-cell reconstitution after alpha-beta-depleted transplantation in children (TCRdb year 2016). About the investigation overall: T-cell immune reconstitution after TCRalphabeta/CD19-depleted allogeneic hematopoietic cell transplantation in children was quantitatively tracked in the study by means of TCR repertoire profiling.

V sheds 2 bases and J sheds 3 bases, leaving 8 bases between their ends. CDR1 and CDR2, per the germline V gene, are SGHTA and FQGNSA. Counted from cysteine to phenylalanine, this CDR3 has 13 amino acids. This entry keeps only the CDR3 DNA: 39 bases, framed from base 1. The library was prepared using PCR. The reads were generated on an Illumina HiSeq 2500. TCR libraries were prepared with molecular barcoding, using unique molecular identifiers to normalize TCRbeta repertoire quantification. The raw public data were reprocessed by TCRdb itself: fastp quality trimming at Q25, MiXCR clonotype calling, in-frame beta chains only. Merged by CDR3 protein, the rows form single entries marked with the most common genes and DNA. The table for this sample lists about 120,000 distinct CDR3 sequences; around a tenth of them were counted only once. 6.5% to 9.5% of the sample goes to the ten largest clones.

The chain couples TRBV7-2 to TRBJ2-7; the D gene cannot be named for sure. The TCR sequence derives from a human donor who donated a stem cell graft to a child with acute lymphoblastic leukemia. Specimen: PBMCs from the stem cell graft donor, collected from the stem cell graft. The CDR3: CASSLQANYEQYF. The sequenced DNA is TGTGCCAGCAGCTTACAGGCTAACTACGAGCAGTACTTC.